This passage covers 32 T cell receptor beta chains from one sample sequenced in a study of blood T cells in healthy people across ages. A sample-barcoded 5' primer and a J-beta primer mix were used in a second PCR of about 7 to 11 cycles. MiXCR was run by TCRdb on the 5' RACE reads, yielding one entry per CDR3 protein. The sample has hundreds of thousands of distinct CDR3 sequences, around 21% seen once. Sequenced: blood. The receptors were sampled from a man aged 65 to 85 in good health.

The sample holds a few counts of this clonotype. The chain has TRBV20-1 and TRBJ2-3; the match to TRBD2 covers 7 bases. Germline CDR1 and CDR2: DFQATT and SNEGSKA (reference sequence). With 0 bases clipped from V and 4 bases from J, the junction kept 7 bases outside the gene matches. This CDR3 contains 15 residues. The CDR3 DNA reads as TGCAGTGCTAGAGATATGAGGGGAGGGTCAGATACGCAGTATTTT. Translation: CSARDMRGGSDTQYF.

In its sample, this clonotype was seen a few times. The chain uses TRBV21-1 and TRBJ2-5. Judging by the DNA end, TRBJ2-7 fits better; the J call may be wrong. TRBV21-1 is marked as a pseudogene. This CDR3 spans 14 amino acids. The CDR3 nucleotides read TGTGCCAGCAGCAGAAGGTTTGACTCCTACGAGCAGTACTTC. The encoded protein is CASSRRFDSYEQYF.

Ten or more counts support this clonotype. This chain connects TRBV5-4 to TRBJ2-4; 7 bases map to TRBD1. From germline, CDR1 is SGHNT and CDR2 YYREEE (reference sequence). This CDR3 region has 14 residues. The trim removed 4 bases at V and 8 bases at J, leaving 9 bases unmatched. The chain's CDR3 is CASSADRDVDIQYF. The CDR3 DNA is TGTGCCAGCAGCGCTGACAGGGATGTTGACATTCAGTACTTC.

The chain joins TRBV20-1 to TRBJ2-6; D is ambiguous. The ends were cut back, 1 base at V and 0 bases at J, with 7 bases in the middle. The germline gives CDR1 DFQATT, CDR2 SNEGSKA (reference sequence). CDR3 size: 15 residues. CDR3 amino acids: CSARGAYSGANVLTF. The CDR3 DNA reads as TGCAGTGCTAGAGGAGCCTACTCTGGGGCCAACGTCCTGACTTTC.

This clonotype was recorded many times. The V gene is TRBV6-2 or TRBV6-3, the J gene TRBJ2-3; D remains unclear. This CDR3 contains 12 residues. Trimming left V 4 bases short and J 3 bases short, with 5 bases between. Germline-derived CDR1 and CDR2 are MNHEY and SVGEGT. The CDR3 here is CASSSLTDTQYF. In nucleotides, the CDR3 is TGTGCCAGCAGTTCGTTGACAGATACGCAGTATTTT.

The rearrangement links TRBV28 to TRBJ2-1; 12 bases are a match to TRBD2. Germline lookup yields CDR1 MDHEN and CDR2 SYDVKM. V lost 8 bases to trimming and J lost 3 bases; unmatched junction nucleotides: 8. The CDR3 runs 16 residues. The CDR3 reads CASWGRTSGNYNEQFF. DNA for the CDR3: TGTGCCAGCTGGGGACGGACTAGCGGGAACTACAATGAGCAGTTCTTC. The entire variable domain, with the rest obtained from reference TRBV28 and TRBJ2-1, is as follows: DVKVTQSSRYLVKRTGEKVFLECVQDMDHENMFWYRQDPGLGLRLIYFSYDVKMKEKGDIPEGYSVSREKKERFSLILESASTNQTSMYLCASWGRTSGNYNEQFFGPGTRLTVL.

This rearrangement joins TRBV10-3 to TRBJ1-1, with D unclear. The CDR3 totals 14 residues. Germline values: CDR1 ENHRY, CDR2 SYGVKD. Trimming shortened V by 0 bases and J by 1 base, and 6 bases separated the two germline ends. This CDR3 is CAISESRRNTEAFF. For the CDR3, the DNA is TGTGCCATCAGTGAGTCAAGGCGGAACACTGAAGCTTTCTTT.

Details on this clonotype: A read error may account for a junction end that differs from germline. V usage is TRBV27 and J usage is TRBJ2-7; 7 positions match TRBD2. The CDR3 length is 15 residues. Germline V CDR1 and CDR2: MNHEY, SMNVEV (reference sequence). CDR3 sequence: CASSLSPSGFYGQYF. CDR3 coding DNA: TGTGCCAGCAGTTTATCGCCTAGCGGATTCTACGGGCAGTACTTC.

This clonotype was detected only a few times. The gene calls are TRBV7-2 and TRBJ2-3; 8 positions agree with TRBD2. Trimming removed 0 bases from V and 1 base from J; junction bases left unmatched: 3. Germline lookup yields CDR1 SGHTA and CDR2 FQGNSA. This CDR3 has 16 amino acids. The CDR3 nucleotides are TGTGCCAGCAGCTTAGCGCAAGCGGGGGGCACAGATACGCAGTATTTT. Translation gives CASSLAQAGGTDTQYF.

This clonotype was detected a few times. The chain links TRBV20-1 to TRBJ2-5, with D perhaps given as TRBD1 or TRBD2 (5 bases each). The J call may be incorrect, as the DNA end agrees better with TRBJ2-1. Germline assignment: CDR1 DFQATT and CDR2 SNEGSKA (reference sequence). The CDR3 consists of 15 residues. This chain's CDR3 is CSARGGGSGANEQFF. The CDR3 DNA is TGCAGTGCTAGAGGAGGTGGGAGTGGGGCCAATGAGCAGTTCTTC.

The chain recombines TRBV12-3 or TRBV12-4 with TRBJ1-2; D gene unclear. Trimming removed 1 base at V and 2 bases at J, with 8 bases between. The CDR3 covers 14 residues. The DNA for the CDR3 is TGTGCCAGCAGTTTAGACGGAGGAAACTATGGCTACACCTTC. Protein product: CASSLDGGNYGYTF.

This clonotype was seen a few times. The chain carries TRBV6-6 and TRBJ1-3, with D unresolved. CDR3 length: 15 residues. The ends were cut back, 4 bases at V and 0 bases at J, with 10 bases in the middle. The germline V gene has CDR1 MNHNY and CDR2 SVGAGI (reference sequence). DNA for the CDR3: TGTGCCAGCAGTTTGGGCTGGACCTCTGGAAACACCATATATTTT. Amino acids: CASSLGWTSGNTIYF.

This clonotype was detected a few times. This sequence joins TRBV29-1 and TRBJ2-1; 9 bases match TRBD1. V gave up 7 bases and J gave up 3 bases; unmatched junction bases: 7. Germline CDR1 reads SQVTM; CDR2 reads ANQGSEA. This CDR3 comprises 14 residues. As DNA, the CDR3 is TGCAGCGGTACGGGACAGGGCCTCTACAATGAGCAGTTCTTC. This sequence encodes CSGTGQGLYNEQFF.

This clonotype was observed a few times. The V call is TRBV21-1, the J call TRBJ2-2; whether TRBD1, the table's D call, matches the DNA was not checked. TRBV21-1 is assigned pseudogene status. The CDR3 has 16 residues. CDR3 residues: CASSKHRAGNTGELFF. The CDR3 region has the DNA TGTGCCAGCAGCAAGCACAGGGCGGGGAACACCGGGGAGCTGTTTTTT.

This clonotype has only a few counts. V is TRBV6-1 and J is TRBJ2-3; D gene unclear. CDR3 length: 15 residues. V was pared by 1 base and J by 0 bases, with 8 bases between. Germline V gene sequence: CDR1 MNHNS, CDR2 SASEGT. The CDR3 here is CASSEVQASTDTQYF. In DNA form, the CDR3 reads TGTGCCAGCAGTGAAGTGCAAGCGAGCACAGATACGCAGTATTTT.

This clonotype was observed a few times. The J gene is TRBJ2-6, the V gene TRBV18; possible D gene TRBD1, 6 bases. The CDR3 covers 16 residues. Trimming removed 4 bases at V and 0 bases at J, with 10 bases between. CDR1 is KGHSH, CDR2 LQKENI, per germline. CDR3 residues: CASSRTGNSGANVLTF. In DNA, the CDR3 is TGTGCCAGCTCACGTACAGGGAACTCTGGGGCCAACGTCCTGACTTTC.

This clonotype was detected a few times. The chain carries TRBV4-1 and TRBJ2-1; no firm D call. This CDR3 spans 17 amino acids. CDR1 is MGHRA, CDR2 YSYEKL, per germline. Trimming shortened V by 0 bases and J by 0 bases, and 12 bases separated the two germline ends. The CDR3 sequence is CASSQDRTKSSYNEQFF. The CDR3 nucleotides are TGCGCCAGCAGCCAAGATAGGACCAAGAGCTCCTACAATGAGCAGTTCTTC.

This rearrangement joins TRBV7-2 to TRBJ1-1; no reliable D call. The V and J ends lost 6 bases and 3 bases respectively, with 11 bases between them. Germline V lookup: CDR1 SGHTA, CDR2 FQGNSA. The CDR3 has 13 amino acids. The CDR3 loop reads CASRWSFDTEAFF. DNA of the CDR3: TGTGCCAGCAGATGGTCGTTCGACACTGAAGCTTTCTTT.

The chain carries TRBV5-5 and TRBJ2-2, with D perhaps TRBD2 (6 bases). This CDR3 contains 15 residues. Trimming stripped 1 base from V and 3 bases from J, with 10 bases between. Germline assignment: CDR1 SGHKS and CDR2 YYEKEE (reference sequence). CDR3: CASSLFSGDTGELFF. As DNA, the CDR3 is TGTGCCAGCAGCTTGTTTAGCGGAGACACCGGGGAGCTGTTTTTT. The full variable domain, in which reference TRBV5-5 and TRBJ2-2 provide the parts outside the CDR3, is DAGVTQSPTHLIKTRGQQVTLRCSPISGHKSVSWYQQVLGQGPQFIFQYYEKEERGRGNFPDRFSARQFPNYSSELNVNALLLGDSALYLCASSLFSGDTGELFFGEGSRLTVL.

A note on this clonotype: The conserved phenylalanine or tryptophan normally closing the CDR3 is absent here, so this likely arose from a read error. It is unclear where the CDR3 begins or ends on the DNA, so no DNA is shown, and the CDR3 is as TCRdb lists it. This chain uses TRBV21-1 with TRBJ2-4; the D call in the table, TRBD1, was not verified against the DNA. TRBV21-1 is an annotated pseudogene. The CDR3 is 15 amino acids long, termini counted. The CDR3 is CASSKVTVAKNIQYY.

The V and J genes are TRBV11-2 and TRBJ2-1; the D gene is possibly TRBD2 (5 bases). This CDR3 region has 13 residues. In germline, CDR1 is SGHAT, CDR2 FQNNGV. V lost 3 bases, J lost 7 bases, and 10 bases lay in between. This CDR3 is CASSLQLVNEQFF. As DNA, the CDR3 is TGTGCCAGCAGCTTGCAACTAGTAAATGAGCAGTTCTTC.

The chain employs TRBV20-1 and TRBJ1-5, with TRBD1 matching over 10 bases. Germline CDR1 and CDR2: DFQATT and SNEGSKA (reference sequence). Unmatched junction bases numbered 1, after V lost 6 bases and J lost 5 bases. CDR3 length equals 12 residues. The CDR3 region is CSAGQGDQPQHF. The DNA for the CDR3 is TGCAGTGCAGGACAGGGGGATCAGCCCCAGCATTTT.

This chain uses TRBV6-5 with TRBJ2-7; TRBD1 might be the D (5 bases). Trimming left V 0 bases short and J 0 bases short, with 12 bases between. The CDR3 is 16 amino acids. The V gene's germline CDR1 is MNHEY and CDR2 SVGAGI. CDR3 loop: CASSYSRTLSSYEQYF. Here the CDR3 DNA reads TGTGCCAGCAGTTACTCGAGGACACTTAGCTCCTACGAGCAGTACTTC.

This clonotype was detected only a few times. The J gene is TRBJ2-5, the V gene TRBV5-1, with TRBD2 identical over 7 bases. This CDR3 is built from 16 residues. The J segment lost 5 bases and the V segment lost 4 bases, leaving 14 bases of the junction unmatched. Germline lookup yields CDR1 SGHRS and CDR2 YFSETQ. CDR3 protein: CASSLGSAAGRETQYF. DNA of the CDR3: TGCGCCAGCAGCCTAGGCTCCGCAGCGGGACGGGAGACCCAGTACTTC.

This clonotype was counted between two and nine times. The chain combines TRBV9 with TRBJ1-1, with D unclear. V lost 4 bases and J lost 3, with 7 bases in between. CDR1 and CDR2 from the germline V gene are SGDLS and YYNGEE. The CDR3 has 12 residues. The DNA for the CDR3 is TGTGCCAGCAGCCCAGAGGACACTGAAGCTTTCTTT. Translating it yields CASSPEDTEAFF.

The chain joins TRBV29-1 to TRBJ2-5; perhaps TRBD2 as D (6 bases). The CDR3 sequence is 13 residues long. V lost 6 bases to trimming and J lost 5 bases, with 16 bases between them. Germline CDR1 and CDR2: SQVTM and ANQGSEA. CDR3 in DNA: TGCAGCGTGCCGGGACTGAAGAAGGAGACCCAGTACTTC. This encodes CSVPGLKKETQYF.

This clonotype showed up just a few times. The chain couples TRBV2 to TRBJ2-3; TRBD2 might be the D (5 bases). Trimming pared 6 bases from V and 5 bases from J, leaving 12 bases between. Germline V gene data show CDR1 as SNHLY and CDR2 as FYNNEI. This CDR3 contains 13 residues. The CDR3 loop reads CASSAGAGDTQYF. CDR3 DNA: TGTGCCAGCAGCGCCGGCGCGGGAGATACGCAGTATTTT.

This clonotype was detected only a few times. The chain joins TRBV5-1 to TRBJ2-3; 10 bases are a match to TRBD2. CDR1 SGHRS and CDR2 YFSETQ come from the germline V gene. This CDR3 comprises 17 residues. Trimming removed 3 bases from V and 9 bases from J; junction bases left unmatched: 16. CDR3 in DNA: TGCGCCAGCAGCTCCGCGGTTAAGCGGGAGGGCCTGGAAACGCAGTATTTT. This codes for CASSSAVKREGLETQYF.

This clonotype was seen only a few times. This chain joins TRBV4-1 and TRBJ2-5, with TRBD2 as a possible D gene (5 bases). The J call could be wrong; TRBJ2-1 is a better fit for the DNA end. Germline V gene lookup returns CDR1 MGHRA and CDR2 YSYEKL. CDR3 length equals 14 residues. The CDR3 DNA follows: TGCGCCAGCAGCCAAGAGAGGGCCGTGAATGAGCAGTTCTTC. Its protein is CASSQERAVNEQFF.

The sample holds a few counts of this clonotype. J is TRBJ2-5 and V is TRBV7-3, with 8 bases aligning to TRBD2. Trimming removed 3 bases from V and 5 bases from J; junction bases left unmatched: 8. Looked up from germline, CDR1 is SGHTA and CDR2 is FQGTGA. The CDR3 extends over 15 amino acids. The CDR3 loop is CASSFLGTSSETQYF. The DNA for the CDR3 is TGTGCCAGCAGCTTTCTAGGGACTAGTTCGGAGACCCAGTACTTC.

Of note for this clonotype: The junction does not match germline at one end; this may be a read error. The chain carries TRBV10-1 and TRBJ2-3; D ambiguous. Germline CDR1 reads WNHNN; CDR2 reads SYGVQD (reference sequence). The CDR3 consists of 15 residues. The CDR3 spells CASTESRSATDTQYF. CDR3 in DNA: TGCGCCAGCACTGAGTCGAGGTCAGCCACAGATACGCAGTATTTT.

This clonotype showed up just a few times. The chain has TRBV29-1 and TRBJ1-2; 7 positions agree with TRBD1. CDR1 is SQVTM, CDR2 ANQGSEA, per germline. The CDR3 extends over 16 amino acids. Trimming at V came to 6 bases and at J to 1 base, leaving 14 bases not matched to a gene. The CDR3: CSVSGSGTALNYGYTF. The DNA of the CDR3 is TGCAGCGTAAGCGGGTCAGGGACAGCACTTAACTATGGCTACACCTTC.